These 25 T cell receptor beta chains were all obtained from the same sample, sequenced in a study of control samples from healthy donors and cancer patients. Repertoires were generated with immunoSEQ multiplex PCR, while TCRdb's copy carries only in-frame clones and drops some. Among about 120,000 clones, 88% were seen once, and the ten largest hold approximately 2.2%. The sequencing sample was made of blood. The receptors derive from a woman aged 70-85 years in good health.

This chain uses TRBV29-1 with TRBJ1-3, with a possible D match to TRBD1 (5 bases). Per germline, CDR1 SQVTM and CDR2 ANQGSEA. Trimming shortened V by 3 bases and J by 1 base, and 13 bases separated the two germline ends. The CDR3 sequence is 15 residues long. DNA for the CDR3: TGCAGCGTTGACTTGGGACCGACATCTGGAAACACCATATATTTT. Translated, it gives CSVDLGPTSGNTIYF.

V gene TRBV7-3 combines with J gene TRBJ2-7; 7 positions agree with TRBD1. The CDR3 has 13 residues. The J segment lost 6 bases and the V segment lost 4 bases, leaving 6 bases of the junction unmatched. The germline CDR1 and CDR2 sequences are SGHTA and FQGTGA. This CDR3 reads CASSSTGAGEQYF. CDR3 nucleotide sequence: TGTGCCAGCAGCTCCACAGGGGCCGGCGAGCAGTACTTC. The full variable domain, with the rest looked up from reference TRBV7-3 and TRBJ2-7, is GAGVSQTPSNKVTEKGKYVELRCDPISGHTALYWYRQSLGQGPEFLIYFQGTGAADDSGLPNDRFFAVRPEGSVSTLKIQRTERGDSAVYLCASSSTGAGEQYFGPGTRLTVT.

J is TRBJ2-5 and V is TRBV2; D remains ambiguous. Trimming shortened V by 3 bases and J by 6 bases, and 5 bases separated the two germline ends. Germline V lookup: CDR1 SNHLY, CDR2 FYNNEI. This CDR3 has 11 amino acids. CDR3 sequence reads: CASSEVKTQYF. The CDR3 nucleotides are TGTGCCAGCAGTGAGGTTAAGACCCAGTACTTC.

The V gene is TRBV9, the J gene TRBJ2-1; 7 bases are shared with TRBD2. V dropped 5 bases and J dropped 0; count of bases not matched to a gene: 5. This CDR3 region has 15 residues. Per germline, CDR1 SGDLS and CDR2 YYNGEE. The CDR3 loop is CASSQAGNSYNEQFF. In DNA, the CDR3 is TGTGCCAGCAGTCAAGCGGGAAACTCCTACAATGAGCAGTTCTTC.

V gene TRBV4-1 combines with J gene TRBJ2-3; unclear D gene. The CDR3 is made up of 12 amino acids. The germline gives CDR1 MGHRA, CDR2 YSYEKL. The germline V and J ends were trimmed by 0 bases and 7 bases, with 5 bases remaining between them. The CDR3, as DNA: TGCGCCAGCAGCCAAGAGCAGAATACGCAGTATTTT. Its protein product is CASSQEQNTQYF.

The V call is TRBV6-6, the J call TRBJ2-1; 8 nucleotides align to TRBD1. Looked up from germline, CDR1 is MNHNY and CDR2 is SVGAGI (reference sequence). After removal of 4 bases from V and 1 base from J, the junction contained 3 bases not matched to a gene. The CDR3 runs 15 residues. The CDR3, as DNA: TGTGCCAGCAGTTCCCAGGGGGCTTCCTACAATGAGCAGTTCTTC. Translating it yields CASSSQGASYNEQFF.

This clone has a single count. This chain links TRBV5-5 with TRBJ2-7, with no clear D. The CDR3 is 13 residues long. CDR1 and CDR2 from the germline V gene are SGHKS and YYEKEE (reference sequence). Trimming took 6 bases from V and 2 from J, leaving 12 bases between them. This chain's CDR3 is CASTLWSPYEQYF. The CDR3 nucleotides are TGTGCCAGCACCCTATGGTCCCCCTACGAGCAGTACTTC.

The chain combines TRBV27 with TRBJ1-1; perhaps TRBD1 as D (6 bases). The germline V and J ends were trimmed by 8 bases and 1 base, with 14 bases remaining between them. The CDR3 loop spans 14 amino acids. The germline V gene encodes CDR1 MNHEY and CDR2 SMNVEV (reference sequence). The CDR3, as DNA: TGTGCCAGCCTTAACAGGGAACCGAACACTGAAGCTTTCTTT. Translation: CASLNREPNTEAFF.

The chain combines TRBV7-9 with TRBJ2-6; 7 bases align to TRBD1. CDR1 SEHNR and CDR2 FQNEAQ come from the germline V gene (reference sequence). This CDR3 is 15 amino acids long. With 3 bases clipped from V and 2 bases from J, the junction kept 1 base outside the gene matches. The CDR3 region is CASSLGQPGANVLTF. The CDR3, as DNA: TGTGCCAGCAGCTTGGGACAGCCTGGGGCCAACGTCCTGACTTTC.

CDR3 in DNA: TGTGCCAGCAGTACCGGGACAGGGTCCCCATGGAATCAGCCCCAGCATTTT. Translation: CASSTGTGSPWNQPQHF. The chain uses TRBV2 and TRBJ1-5, with TRBD1 matching 9 bases. From germline, CDR1 is SNHLY and CDR2 FYNNEI. The CDR3 has 17 amino acids. The ends lost 5 bases at V and 4 bases at J; junction bases unmatched: 12.

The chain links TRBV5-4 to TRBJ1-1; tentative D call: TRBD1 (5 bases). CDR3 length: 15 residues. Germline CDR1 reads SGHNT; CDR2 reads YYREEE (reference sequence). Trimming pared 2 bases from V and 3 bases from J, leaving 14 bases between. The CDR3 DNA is TGTGCCAGCAGCTTCCGGGACCTTATGGACACTGAAGCTTTCTTT. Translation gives CASSFRDLMDTEAFF.

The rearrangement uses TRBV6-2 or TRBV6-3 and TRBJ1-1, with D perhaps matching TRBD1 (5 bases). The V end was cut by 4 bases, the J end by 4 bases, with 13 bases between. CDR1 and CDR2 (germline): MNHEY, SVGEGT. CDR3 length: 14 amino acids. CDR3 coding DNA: TGTGCCAGCAGTTCTTGGATCCAGGGCACTGAAGCTTTCTTT. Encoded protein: CASSSWIQGTEAFF.

The CDR3 reads CASSPTDGDQPQHF. DNA for the CDR3: TGTGCCAGCTCACCGACGGACGGAGATCAGCCCCAGCATTTT. This chain uses TRBV18 with TRBJ1-5; D unresolved. Germline V gene sequence: CDR1 KGHSH, CDR2 LQKENI. Deletions cut 3 bases from V and 5 bases from J, with 11 bases between. This CDR3 is built from 14 residues. Drawing the rest from reference TRBV18 and TRBJ1-5, the complete variable domain is NAGVMQNPRHLVRRRGQEARLRCSPMKGHSHVYWYRQLPEEGLKFMVYLQKENIIDESGMPKERFSAEFPKEGPSILRIQQVVRGDSAAYFCASSPTDGDQPQHFGDGTRLSIL.

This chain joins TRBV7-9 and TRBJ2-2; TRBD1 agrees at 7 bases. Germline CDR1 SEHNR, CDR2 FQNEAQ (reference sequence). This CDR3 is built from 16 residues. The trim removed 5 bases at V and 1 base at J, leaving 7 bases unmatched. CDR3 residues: CASSRTTGVNTGELFF. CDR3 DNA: TGTGCCAGCAGCCGGACCACAGGGGTGAACACCGGGGAGCTGTTTTTT.

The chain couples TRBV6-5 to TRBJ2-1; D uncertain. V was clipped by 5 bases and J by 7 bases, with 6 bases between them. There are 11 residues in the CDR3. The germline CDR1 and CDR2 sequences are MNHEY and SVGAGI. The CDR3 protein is CASSRANEQFF. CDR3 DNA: TGTGCCAGCAGTAGGGCGAATGAGCAGTTCTTC.

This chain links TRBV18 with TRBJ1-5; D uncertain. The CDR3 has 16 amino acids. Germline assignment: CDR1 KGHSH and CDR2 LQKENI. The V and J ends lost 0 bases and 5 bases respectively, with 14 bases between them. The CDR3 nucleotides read TGTGCCAGCTCACCACCGAGAAAGGCCGGGGATCAGCCCCAGCATTTT. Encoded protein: CASSPPRKAGDQPQHF.

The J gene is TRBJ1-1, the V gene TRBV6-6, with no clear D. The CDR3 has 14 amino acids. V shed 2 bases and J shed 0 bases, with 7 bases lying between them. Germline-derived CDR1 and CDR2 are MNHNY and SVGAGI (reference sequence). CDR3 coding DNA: TGTGCCAGCAGTTACGGCCAATTGAACACTGAAGCTTTCTTT. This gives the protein CASSYGQLNTEAFF.

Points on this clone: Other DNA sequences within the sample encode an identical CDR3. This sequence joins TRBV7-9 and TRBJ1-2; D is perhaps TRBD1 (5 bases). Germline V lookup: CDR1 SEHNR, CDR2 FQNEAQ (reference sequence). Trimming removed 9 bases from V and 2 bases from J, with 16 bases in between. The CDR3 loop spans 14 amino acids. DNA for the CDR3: TGTGCCAGTAGCCCCAAGGAGGGGAACTATGGCTACACCTTC. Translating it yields CASSPKEGNYGYTF.

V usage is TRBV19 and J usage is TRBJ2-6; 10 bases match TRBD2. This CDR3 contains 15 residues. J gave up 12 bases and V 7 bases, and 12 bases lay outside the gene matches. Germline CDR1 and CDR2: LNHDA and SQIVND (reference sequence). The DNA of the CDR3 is TGTGCCAGTACCTCAAATAGCGGGGGGCTCCCCGTCCTGACTTTC. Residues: CASTSNSGGLPVLTF. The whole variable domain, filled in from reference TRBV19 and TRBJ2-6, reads DGGITQSPKYLFRKEGQNVTLSCEQNLNHDAMYWYRQDPGQGLRLIYYSQIVNDFQKGDIAEGYSVSREKKESFPLTVTSAQKNPTAFYLCASTSNSGGLPVLTFGAGSRLTVL.

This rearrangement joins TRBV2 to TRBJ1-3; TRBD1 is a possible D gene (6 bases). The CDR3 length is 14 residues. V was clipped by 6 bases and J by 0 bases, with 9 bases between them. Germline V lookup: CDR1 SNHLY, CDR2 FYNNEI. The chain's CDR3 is CASSTGSSGNTIYF. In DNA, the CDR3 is TGTGCCAGCAGCACAGGGAGCTCTGGAAACACCATATATTTT.

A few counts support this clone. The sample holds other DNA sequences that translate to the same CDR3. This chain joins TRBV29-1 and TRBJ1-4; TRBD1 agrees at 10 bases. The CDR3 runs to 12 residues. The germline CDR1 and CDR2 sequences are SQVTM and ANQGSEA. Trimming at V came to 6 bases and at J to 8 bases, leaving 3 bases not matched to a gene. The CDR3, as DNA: TGCAGCGTCCGGACAGGGGGGGAAAAACTGTTTTTT. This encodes CSVRTGGEKLFF. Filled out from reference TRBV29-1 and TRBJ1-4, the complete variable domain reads SAVISQKPSRDICQRGTSLTIQCQVDSQVTMMFWYRQQPGQSLTLIATANQGSEATYESGFVIDKFPISRPNLTFSTLTVSNMSPEDSSIYLCSVRTGGEKLFFGSGTQLSVL.

CDR3 in amino acids: CASSRGLAGAEETQYF. DNA of the CDR3: TGTGCCAGCAGCAGGGGACTAGCGGGGGCCGAAGAGACCCAGTACTTC. The J gene is TRBJ2-5, the V gene TRBV5-4; 14 bases are a match to TRBD2. The ends lost 4 bases at V and 3 bases at J; junction bases unmatched: 5. The CDR3 is 16 residues long. Per the germline V gene, CDR1 is SGHNT and CDR2 is YYREEE (reference sequence).

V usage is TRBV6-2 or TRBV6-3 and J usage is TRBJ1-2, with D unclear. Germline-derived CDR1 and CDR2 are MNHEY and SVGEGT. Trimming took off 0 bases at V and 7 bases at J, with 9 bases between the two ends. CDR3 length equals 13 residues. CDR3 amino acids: CASSYSQEGGYTF. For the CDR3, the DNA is TGTGCCAGCAGTTACTCTCAGGAAGGTGGCTACACCTTC.

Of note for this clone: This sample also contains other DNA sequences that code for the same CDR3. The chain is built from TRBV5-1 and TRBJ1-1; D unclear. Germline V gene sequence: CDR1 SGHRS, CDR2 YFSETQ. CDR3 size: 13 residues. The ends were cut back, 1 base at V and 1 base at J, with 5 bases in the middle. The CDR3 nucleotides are TGCGCCAGCAGCTTGACTGGGAACACTGAAGCTTTCTTT. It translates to CASSLTGNTEAFF.

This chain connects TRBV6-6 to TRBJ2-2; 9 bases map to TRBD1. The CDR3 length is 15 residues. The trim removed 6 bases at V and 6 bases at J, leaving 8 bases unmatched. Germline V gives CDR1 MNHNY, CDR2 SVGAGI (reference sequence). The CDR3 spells CASSRQGGEAGELFF. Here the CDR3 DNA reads TGTGCCAGCAGCCGACAGGGGGGAGAAGCCGGGGAGCTGTTTTTT.